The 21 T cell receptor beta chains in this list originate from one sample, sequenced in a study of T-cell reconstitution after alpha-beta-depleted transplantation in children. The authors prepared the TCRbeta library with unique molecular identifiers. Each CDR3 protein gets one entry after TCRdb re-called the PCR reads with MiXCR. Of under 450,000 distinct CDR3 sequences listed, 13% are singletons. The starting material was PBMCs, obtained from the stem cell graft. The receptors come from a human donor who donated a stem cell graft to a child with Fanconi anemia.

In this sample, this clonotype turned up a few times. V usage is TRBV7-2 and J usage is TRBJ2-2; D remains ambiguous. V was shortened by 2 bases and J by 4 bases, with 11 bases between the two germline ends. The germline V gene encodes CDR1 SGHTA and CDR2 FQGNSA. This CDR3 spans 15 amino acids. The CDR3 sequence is CASSLSVASTGELFF. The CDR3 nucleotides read TGTGCCAGCAGCTTATCAGTGGCCAGCACCGGGGAGCTGTTTTTT.

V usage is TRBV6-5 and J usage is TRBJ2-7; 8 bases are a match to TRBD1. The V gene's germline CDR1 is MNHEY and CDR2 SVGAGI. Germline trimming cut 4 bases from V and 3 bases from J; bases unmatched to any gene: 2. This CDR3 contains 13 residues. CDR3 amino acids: CASSSTGGYEQYF. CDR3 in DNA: TGTGCCAGCAGTTCCACAGGGGGCTACGAGCAGTACTTC.

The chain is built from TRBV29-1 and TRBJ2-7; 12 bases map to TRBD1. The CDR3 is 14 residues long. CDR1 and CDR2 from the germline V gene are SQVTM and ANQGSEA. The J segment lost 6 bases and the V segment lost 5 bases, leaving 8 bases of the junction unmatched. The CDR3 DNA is TGCAGCGTTAAAAGGGACAGGGGGCCAGGCGAGCAGTACTTC. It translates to CSVKRDRGPGEQYF.

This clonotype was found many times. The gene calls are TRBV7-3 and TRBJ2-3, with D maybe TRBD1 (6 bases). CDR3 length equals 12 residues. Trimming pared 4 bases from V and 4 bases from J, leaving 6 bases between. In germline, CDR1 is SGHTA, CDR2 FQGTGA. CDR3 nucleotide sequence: TGTGCCAGCAGCTCAGGGGCAGATACGCAGTATTTT. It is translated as CASSSGADTQYF.

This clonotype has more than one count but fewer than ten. CDR3 bases: TGTGCCAGCAGCCTACATTCCGGACAGGCTAATGAGCAGTTCTTC. This codes for CASSLHSGQANEQFF. The chain carries TRBV9 and TRBJ2-1; 7 bases agree with TRBD1. The CDR3 is 15 amino acids. Germline CDR1 is SGDLS and CDR2 is YYNGEE. V lost 4 bases to trimming and J lost 7 bases; unmatched junction nucleotides: 11.

CDR3 protein: CATSSLGAPSETQYF. As DNA, the CDR3 is TGTGCCACCAGCAGTCTAGGGGCCCCATCGGAGACCCAGTACTTC. The rearrangement links TRBV15 to TRBJ2-5; tentatively, D is TRBD1 (5 bases). Germline CDR1 LNHNV, CDR2 YYDKDF (reference sequence). With 3 bases removed from V and 5 bases from J, the gap between germline ends came to 16 bases. CDR3 length equals 15 residues.

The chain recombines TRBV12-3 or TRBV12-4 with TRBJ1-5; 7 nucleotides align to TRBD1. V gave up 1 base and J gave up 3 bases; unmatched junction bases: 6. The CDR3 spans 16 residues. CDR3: CASSLGGGRDNQPQHF. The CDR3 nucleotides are TGTGCCAGCAGTTTAGGAGGGGGCAGGGACAATCAGCCCCAGCATTTT.

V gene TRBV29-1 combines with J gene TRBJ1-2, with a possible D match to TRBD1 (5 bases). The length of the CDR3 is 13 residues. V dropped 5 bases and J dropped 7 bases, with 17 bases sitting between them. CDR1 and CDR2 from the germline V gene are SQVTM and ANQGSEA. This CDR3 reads CSVNHEGIGGYTF. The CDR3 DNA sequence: TGCAGCGTTAACCATGAGGGGATAGGTGGCTACACCTTC.

The CDR3 region is CASSLGGQTIYF. The CDR3 region has the DNA TGTGCCAGCAGTCTAGGGGGCCAAACCATATATTTT. This chain joins TRBV6-5 and TRBJ1-3; 7 nucleotides line up with TRBD1. Germline-derived CDR1 and CDR2 are MNHEY and SVGAGI. With 5 bases clipped from V and 10 bases from J, the junction kept 5 bases outside the gene matches. The CDR3 extends over 12 amino acids.

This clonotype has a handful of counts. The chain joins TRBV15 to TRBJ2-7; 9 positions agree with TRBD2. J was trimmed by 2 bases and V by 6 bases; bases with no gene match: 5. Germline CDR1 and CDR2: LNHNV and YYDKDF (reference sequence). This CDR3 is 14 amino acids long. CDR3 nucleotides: TGTGCCACCAGGAGCCGGACTAGCGCCTACGAGCAGTACTTC. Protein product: CATRSRTSAYEQYF.

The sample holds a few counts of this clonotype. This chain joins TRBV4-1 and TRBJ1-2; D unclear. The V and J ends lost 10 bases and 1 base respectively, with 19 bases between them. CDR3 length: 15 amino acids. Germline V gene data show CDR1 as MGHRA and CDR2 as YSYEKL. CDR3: CATKPSPDINYGYTF. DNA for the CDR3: TGCGCCACCAAGCCAAGTCCAGATATTAACTATGGCTACACCTTC.

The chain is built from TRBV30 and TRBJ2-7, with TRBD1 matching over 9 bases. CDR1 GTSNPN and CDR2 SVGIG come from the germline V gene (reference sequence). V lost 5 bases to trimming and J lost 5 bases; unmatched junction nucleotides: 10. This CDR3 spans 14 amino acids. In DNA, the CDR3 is TGTGCCTGGGCCGGAGGACAGGGGCCCAACGAGCAGTACTTC. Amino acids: CAWAGGQGPNEQYF.

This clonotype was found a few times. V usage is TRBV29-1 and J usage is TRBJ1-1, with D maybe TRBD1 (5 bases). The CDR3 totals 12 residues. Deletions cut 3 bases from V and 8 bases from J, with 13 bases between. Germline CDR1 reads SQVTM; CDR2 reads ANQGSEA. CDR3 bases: TGCAGCGTTGATACGGGGCAGATCGAAGCTTTCTTT. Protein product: CSVDTGQIEAFF.

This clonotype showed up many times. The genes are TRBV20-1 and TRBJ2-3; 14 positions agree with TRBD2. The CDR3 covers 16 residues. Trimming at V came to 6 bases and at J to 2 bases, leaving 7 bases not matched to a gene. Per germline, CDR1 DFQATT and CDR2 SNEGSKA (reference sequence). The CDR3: CSARRLAGGNTDTQYF. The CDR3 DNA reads TGCAGTGCGCGTAGACTAGCGGGGGGGAACACAGATACGCAGTATTTT.

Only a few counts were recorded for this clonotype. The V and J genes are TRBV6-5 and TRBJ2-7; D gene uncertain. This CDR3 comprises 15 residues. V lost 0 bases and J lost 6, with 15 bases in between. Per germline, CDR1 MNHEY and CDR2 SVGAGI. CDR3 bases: TGTGCCAGCAGTTACTCGGCCGGCTCTCCCCGCGAGCAGTACTTC. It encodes CASSYSAGSPREQYF.

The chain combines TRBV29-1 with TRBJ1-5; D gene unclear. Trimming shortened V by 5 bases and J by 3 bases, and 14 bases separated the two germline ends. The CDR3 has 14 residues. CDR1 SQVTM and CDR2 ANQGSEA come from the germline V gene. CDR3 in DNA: TGCAGCGTTACTACCGGGTCCTTCAATCAGCCCCAGCATTTT. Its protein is CSVTTGSFNQPQHF.

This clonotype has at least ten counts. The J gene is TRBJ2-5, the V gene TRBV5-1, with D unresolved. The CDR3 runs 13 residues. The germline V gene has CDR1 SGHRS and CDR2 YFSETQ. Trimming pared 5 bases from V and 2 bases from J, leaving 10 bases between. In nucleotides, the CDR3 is TGCGCCAGCAGAATTGGGCCACAAGAGACCCAGTACTTC. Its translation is CASRIGPQETQYF.

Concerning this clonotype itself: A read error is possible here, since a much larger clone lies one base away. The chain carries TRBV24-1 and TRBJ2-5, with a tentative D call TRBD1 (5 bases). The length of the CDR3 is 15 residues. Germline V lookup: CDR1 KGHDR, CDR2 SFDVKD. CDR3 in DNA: TGTGCCACCAGTGACTCGTCAGGGATCCAAAAGACCCAGTACTTC. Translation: CATSDSSGIQKTQYF.

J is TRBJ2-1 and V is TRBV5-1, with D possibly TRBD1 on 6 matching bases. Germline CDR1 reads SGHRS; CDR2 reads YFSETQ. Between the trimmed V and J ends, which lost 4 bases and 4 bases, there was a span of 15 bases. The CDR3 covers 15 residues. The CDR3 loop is CASSPTGTQYNEQFF. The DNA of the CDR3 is TGCGCCAGCAGCCCTACCGGGACACAGTACAATGAGCAGTTCTTC. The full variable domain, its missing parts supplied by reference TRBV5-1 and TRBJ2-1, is KAGVTQTPRYLIKTRGQQVTLSCSPISGHRSVSWYQQTPGQGLQFLFEYFSETQRNKGNFPGRFSGRQFSNSRSEMNVSTLELGDSALYLCASSPTGTQYNEQFFGPGTRLTVL.

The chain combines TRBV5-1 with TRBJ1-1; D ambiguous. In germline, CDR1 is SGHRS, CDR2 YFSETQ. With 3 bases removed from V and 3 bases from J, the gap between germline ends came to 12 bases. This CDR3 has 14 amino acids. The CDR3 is CASSSFSGDTEAFF. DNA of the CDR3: TGCGCCAGCAGCTCATTCAGCGGGGACACTGAAGCTTTCTTT.

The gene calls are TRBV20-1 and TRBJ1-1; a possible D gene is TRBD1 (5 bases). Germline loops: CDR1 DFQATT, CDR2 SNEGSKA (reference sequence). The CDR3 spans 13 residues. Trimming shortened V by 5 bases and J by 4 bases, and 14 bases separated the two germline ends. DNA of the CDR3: TGCAGTGCTCATACACCAGGGAGCACTGAAGCTTTCTTT. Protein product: CSAHTPGSTEAFF.